These 10 T cell receptor beta chains were sequenced from one sample in a study of blood T cell repertoires in COVID-19. Clones were read by immunoSEQ multiplex PCR, and TCRdb kept only the in-frame ones, dropping some. This table has about 200,000 clones, around 85% appearing once. Material for sequencing was peripheral blood. These receptors all come from a woman aged 70-85 years with acute or convalescent COVID-19.

This clone appeared a few times. One end of the junction does not line up with germline, which may come from a read error. This rearrangement joins TRBV12-5 to TRBJ1-2; 7 bases align to TRBD1. CDR1 LGHNT and CDR2 FRNRAP come from the germline V gene. The CDR3 is 13 residues long. The CDR3 nucleotides are TGTGCTAGTGGTCTCTGGACAGGCCGGATGAGAGAATTC. Translated, it gives CASGLWTGRMREF.

The chain has TRBV28 and TRBJ2-1; D remains unclear. V lost 5 bases to trimming and J lost 4 bases, with 6 bases between them. Per the germline V gene, CDR1 is MDHEN and CDR2 is SYDVKM. The CDR3 runs 12 residues. CDR3 region: CASSEAYNEQFF. The DNA of the CDR3 is TGTGCCAGCAGTGAGGCTTACAATGAGCAGTTCTTC.

This clone was counted a single time. The chain carries TRBV2 and TRBJ1-5; D is uncertain. V was clipped by 7 bases and J by 4 bases, with 14 bases between them. The CDR3 spans 14 residues. CDR1 is SNHLY and CDR2 is FYNNEI in the germline V gene. CDR3 in DNA: TGTGCCAGCAATCGGGGTATTCGAAATCAGCCCCAGCATTTT. This translates into CASNRGIRNQPQHF.

J is TRBJ2-3 and V is TRBV24-1; 11 nucleotides line up with TRBD1. This CDR3 region has 15 residues. The junction had 4 bases not matched to a gene; V was cut back by 4 bases and J by 5 bases. CDR1 and CDR2 from the germline V gene are KGHDR and SFDVKD. The CDR3 bases are TGTGCCACCAGTGACCCCGGGACAGGGGGAGATACGCAGTATTTT. Translation gives CATSDPGTGGDTQYF.

This chain connects TRBV2 to TRBJ1-1; TRBD1 agrees at 7 bases. The CDR3 has 14 residues. The germline V gene has CDR1 SNHLY and CDR2 FYNNEI. V dropped 7 bases and J dropped 2; count of bases not matched to a gene: 7. CDR3 loop: CASIEQGPNTEAFF. CDR3 coding DNA: TGTGCCAGCATCGAACAGGGGCCCAACACTGAAGCTTTCTTT.

The CDR3 region has the DNA TGTGCCAGCAAATGGGACAGGACCTACGAGCAGTACTTC. Encoded protein: CASKWDRTYEQYF. The chain recombines TRBV28 with TRBJ2-7; 8 positions match TRBD1. CDR1 MDHEN and CDR2 SYDVKM come from the germline V gene. V gave up 7 bases and J gave up 2 bases; unmatched junction bases: 4. CDR3 length equals 13 residues.

The chain carries TRBV7-9 and TRBJ1-3, with D possibly matching TRBD1 (5 bases). V was shortened by 3 bases and J by 0 bases, with 12 bases between the two germline ends. CDR3 length equals 16 residues. Germline-derived CDR1 and CDR2 are SEHNR and FQNEAQ (reference sequence). The CDR3 sequence: CASSFRQGGSGNTIYF. The CDR3 DNA reads as TGTGCCAGCAGCTTCCGGCAGGGAGGCTCTGGAAACACCATATATTTT. Variable domain in full (rest from reference TRBV7-9 and TRBJ1-3): DTGVSQNPRHKITKRGQNVTFRCDPISEHNRLYWYRQTLGQGPEFLTYFQNEAQLEKSRLLSDRFSAERPKGSFSTLEIQRTEQGDSAMYLCASSFRQGGSGNTIYFGEGSWLTVV.

CDR3 in amino acids: CASSLGTEFTREQYF. In DNA, the CDR3 is TGTGCCAGCAGTTTAGGGACAGAGTTTACGAGGGAGCAGTACTTC. This chain joins TRBV27 and TRBJ2-7, with TRBD1 matching 7 bases. With V trimmed by 2 bases and J by 7 bases, 11 bases remained unmatched. This CDR3 is 15 amino acids long. The V gene's germline CDR1 is MNHEY and CDR2 SMNVEV (reference sequence).

The genes are TRBV7-9 and TRBJ1-3; 9 positions agree with TRBD1. V shed 1 base and J 0 bases; nucleotides not matched to a gene: 4. Germline CDR1 is SEHNR and CDR2 is FQNEAQ (reference sequence). The CDR3 contains 17 residues. The CDR3 loop reads CASSLDDRGASGNTIYF. The CDR3, as DNA: TGTGCCAGCAGCTTAGACGACAGGGGGGCCTCTGGAAACACCATATATTTT.

The V and J genes are TRBV5-4 and TRBJ1-2; no reliable D call. Looked up from germline, CDR1 is SGHNT and CDR2 is YYREEE (reference sequence). The CDR3 runs to 13 residues. Trimming stripped 1 base from V and 4 bases from J, with 8 bases between. As DNA, the CDR3 is TGTGCCAGCAGCTTGAGAAACAGCTATGGCTACACCTTC. Its protein is CASSLRNSYGYTF. Supplemented by reference TRBV5-4 and TRBJ1-2, the full variable domain reads ETGVTQSPTHLIKTRGQQVTLRCSSQSGHNTVSWYQQALGQGPQFIFQYYREEENGRGNFPPRFSGLQFPNYSSELNVNALELDDSALYLCASSLRNSYGYTFGSGTRLTVV.